This T cell receptor beta chain comes out of a study of technical replicates of blood from a few donors. The assay was immunoSEQ multiplex PCR, and TCRdb's table has in-frame clones only and misses some. The sample shows about 76,000 clones, 70% to 90% of them seen only once. CDR3 length: 15 amino acids. V lost 1 base, J lost 5 bases, and 5 bases stayed unmatched. The germline V gene has CDR1 SGHTA and CDR2 FQGTGA. The gene calls are TRBV7-3 and TRBJ2-3, with 8 bases lining up with TRBD2. The sequenced sample consisted of PBMCs. The source is a human donor in good health. Some clones in this sample may be carry-over from other donors' samples. CDR3 residues: CASSLNGREGDTQYF. In DNA form, the CDR3 reads TGTGCCAGCAGCTTAAACGGGAGGGAGGGAGATACGCAGTATTTT.